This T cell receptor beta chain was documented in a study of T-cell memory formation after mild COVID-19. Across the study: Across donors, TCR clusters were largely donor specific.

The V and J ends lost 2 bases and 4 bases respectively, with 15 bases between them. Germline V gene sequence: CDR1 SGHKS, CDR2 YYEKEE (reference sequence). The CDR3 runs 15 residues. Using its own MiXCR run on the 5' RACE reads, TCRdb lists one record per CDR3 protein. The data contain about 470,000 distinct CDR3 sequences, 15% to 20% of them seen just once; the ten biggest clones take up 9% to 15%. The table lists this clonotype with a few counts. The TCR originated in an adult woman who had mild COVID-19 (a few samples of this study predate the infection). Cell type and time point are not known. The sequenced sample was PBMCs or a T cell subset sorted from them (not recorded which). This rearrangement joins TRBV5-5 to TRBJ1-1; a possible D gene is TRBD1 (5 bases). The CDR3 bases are TGTGCCAGCAGCTTACAAACAACGGGGGTCACTGAAGCTTTCTTT. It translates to CASSLQTTGVTEAFF.